The rows below give T cell receptor beta chains drawn from one sample of a study of blood T cell repertoires in COVID-19. This table comes from immunoSEQ multiplex PCR, and its TCRdb copy is limited to in-frame clones, with some not included. This repertoire shows about 160,000 clones, around four fifths found once; its top ten account for roughly 9%. Specimen: peripheral blood. The source of these receptors is a woman older than 75 with active or convalescent COVID-19. Both conserved end residues are part of each CDR3. Fields, in order: D gene, CDR3 length, clone size, V gene, J gene, CDR3 protein, CDR3 DNA. A D gene is named only where the DNA matches it firmly. Size values are once, few and many counts, or a class for expanded clones, and some rows have none.

.	17	.	TRBV9	TRBJ2-5	CASSVGAGQLYQETQYF	TGTGCCAGCAGCGTAGGGGCAGGACAGCTGTACCAAGAGACCCAGTACTTC
TRBD1	15	.	TRBV3-1/TRBV3-2	TRBJ1-3	CASSFQGASGNTIYF	TGTGCCAGCAGCTTTCAGGGGGCAAGCGGAAACACCATATATTTT
TRBD1	16	.	TRBV5-1	TRBJ1-1	CASSLKDTGGGTEAFF	TGCGCCAGCAGCTTGAAGGACACAGGGGGCGGCACTGAAGCTTTCTTT
.	15	.	TRBV6-6	TRBJ1-2	CASSYSSGINYGYTF	TGTGCCAGCAGTTACTCGTCGGGGATTAACTATGGCTACACCTTC
TRBD2	17	.	TRBV15	TRBJ2-1	CATSVGTSGDNYNEQFF	TGTGCCACCAGCGTTGGGACTAGCGGGGATAACTACAATGAGCAGTTCTTC
.	15	.	TRBV21-1	TRBJ1-6	CPETSLTGRNSPLHF	TGTCCCGAGACCTCCTTAACGGGAAGAAATTCACCCCTCCACTTT
.	13	.	TRBV7-3	TRBJ2-5	CASSFRGQETQYF	TGTGCCAGCAGCTTTCGGGGCCAAGAGACCCAGTACTTC
.	17	.	TRBV4-3	TRBJ1-1	CASSPSPGGTLNTEAFF	TGCGCCAGCAGCCCCTCGCCGGGAGGGACTCTGAACACTGAAGCTTTCTTT
.	12	.	TRBV7-2	TRBJ1-2	CASSEQGFGYTF	TGTGCCAGCAGCGAGCAGGGATTTGGCTACACCTTC
.	12	.	TRBV3-1/TRBV3-2	TRBJ1-1	CASSQTSRGAFF	TGTGCCAGCAGCCAAACCTCAAGGGGGGCTTTCTTT
.	13	.	TRBV19	TRBJ1-2	CASSKTQGIGYTF	TGTGCCAGTAGTAAGACCCAGGGGATTGGCTACACCTTC
.	14	.	TRBV6-5	TRBJ1-5	CASQTGFSNQPQHF	TGTGCCAGCCAGACGGGATTTAGCAATCAGCCCCAGCATTTT
.	16	.	TRBV27	TRBJ1-6	CASSSHRSSYNSPLHF	TGTGCCAGCAGTTCCCACAGGAGCTCCTATAATTCACCCCTCCACTTT
.	17	few	TRBV7-9	TRBJ2-2	CASSPLGGGFESGELFF	TGTGCCAGCAGCCCCCTCGGAGGGGGCTTCGAGTCCGGGGAGCTGTTTTTT
.	13	.	TRBV7-2	TRBJ1-1	CASTNGMNTEAFF	TGTGCCAGCACCAACGGGATGAACACTGAAGCTTTCTTT
.	15	.	TRBV6-6	TRBJ1-2	CASSYSRGTVEGYTF	TGTGCCAGCAGTTACTCGCGGGGCACGGTTGAAGGCTACACCTTC
TRBD2	18	.	TRBV5-4	TRBJ2-6	CASSFPLAGLSGANVLTF	TGTGCCAGCAGCTTCCCGCTAGCGGGGTTATCTGGGGCCAACGTCCTGACTTTC
.	13	.	TRBV3-1/TRBV3-2	TRBJ1-1	CASSPSLNTEAFF	TGTGCCAGCAGCCCATCCCTGAACACTGAAGCTTTCTTT
TRBD2	17	.	TRBV7-9	TRBJ2-3	CASSFPQRGLFTDTQYF	TGTGCCAGCAGCTTCCCACAGCGGGGACTTTTCACAGATACGCAGTATTTT
.	15	.	TRBV6-2/TRBV6-3	TRBJ2-1	CASSVQAMKANEQFF	TGTGCCAGCAGTGTACAGGCAATGAAGGCCAATGAGCAGTTCTTC
.	13	.	TRBV6-5	TRBJ1-2	CASSIDGAYGYTF	TGTGCCAGCTCAATCGATGGGGCCTATGGCTACACCTTC
.	14	.	TRBV3-1/TRBV3-2	TRBJ1-2	CASSQGGGNYGYTF	TGTGCCAGCAGCCAAGGGGGGGGAAACTATGGCTACACCTTC
.	13	.	TRBV12-3/TRBV12-4	TRBJ1-1	CASSLQGHTEAFF	TGTGCCAGCAGTTTGCAGGGGCACACTGAAGCTTTCTTT
.	16	few	TRBV9	TRBJ2-1	CASSARLADWGNEQFF	TGTGCCAGCAGCGCCCGCCTAGCTGATTGGGGCAATGAGCAGTTCTTC
TRBD1	15	.	TRBV30	TRBJ2-1	CAWSSDRGRINEQFF	TGTGCCTGGAGTAGCGACAGGGGGCGAATTAATGAGCAGTTCTTC
.	18	.	TRBV18	TRBJ1-3	CASSPVLRLNPSGNTIYF	TGTGCCAGCTCACCGGTTCTGAGACTAAACCCCTCTGGAAACACCATATATTTT
.	12	.	TRBV9	TRBJ1-2	CASSPGGYGYTF	TGTGCCAGCAGCCCCGGGGGGTATGGCTACACCTTC
.	13	.	TRBV19	TRBJ2-5	CASSAAKQETQYF	TGTGCCAGTAGCGCGGCGAAGCAAGAGACCCAGTACTTC
.	17	.	TRBV7-2	TRBJ2-7	CASSLVVTSLGDYEQYF	TGTGCCAGCAGCTTAGTAGTGACTAGTCTGGGGGACTACGAGCAGTACTTC
.	12	.	TRBV19	TRBJ2-7	CASSMGSHEQYF	TGTGCCAGTAGTATGGGGAGTCATGAGCAGTACTTC
.	13	.	TRBV27	TRBJ1-5	CASRGTRDQPQHF	TGTGCCAGCAGAGGGACAAGAGATCAGCCCCAGCATTTT
.	15	.	TRBV10-3	TRBJ1-5	CAISESTEGNQPQHF	TGTGCCATCAGTGAGTCAACGGAGGGCAATCAGCCCCAGCATTTT
.	11	.	TRBV19	TRBJ2-7	CACRRGYEQYF	TGTGCCTGTCGACGGGGGTACGAGCAGTACTTC
TRBD1	14	.	TRBV6-5	TRBJ2-3	CASRGQTETDTQYF	TGTGCCAGCAGGGGACAGACGGAGACAGATACGCAGTATTTT
.	19	.	TRBV19	TRBJ1-4	CASSMSPLRGAGLNEKLFF	TGTGCCAGTAGTATGAGCCCCCTCCGCGGAGCAGGACTTAATGAAAAACTGTTTTTT
TRBD1	19	few	TRBV4-3	TRBJ1-3	CASSQDGPGQHVAGNTIYF	TGCGCCAGCAGCCAAGATGGTCCGGGACAGCACGTTGCCGGAAACACCATATATTTT
.	13	once	TRBV5-4	TRBJ2-5	CASRMDYQETQYF	TGTGCCAGCAGAATGGACTATCAAGAGACCCAGTACTTC
TRBD2	15	.	TRBV6-5	TRBJ2-5	CASSYGGGAGETQYF	TGTGCCAGCAGTTACGGCGGGGGGGCTGGAGAGACCCAGTACTTC
.	15	.	TRBV29-1	TRBJ2-2	CSVYSKGGDTGELFF	TGCAGCGTTTACTCCAAGGGGGGGGACACCGGGGAGCTGTTTTTT
TRBD2	13	once	TRBV10-2	TRBJ2-5	CASLRGSGETQYF	TGCGCCAGCTTGCGGGGGTCGGGGGAGACCCAGTACTTC
.	16	.	TRBV18	TRBJ2-4	CASSPRDRLAKNIQYF	TGTGCCAGCTCACCAAGAGACAGACTAGCCAAAAACATTCAGTACTTC
TRBD1	16	.	TRBV19	TRBJ1-4	CASSAQPGGPNEKLFF	TGTGCCAGTAGTGCTCAACCAGGGGGTCCTAATGAAAAACTGTTTTTT
.	15	once	TRBV5-5	TRBJ1-5	CASSFGTRGNQPQHF	TGTGCCAGCAGCTTCGGGACAAGGGGCAATCAGCCCCAGCATTTT
.	14	.	TRBV29-1	TRBJ1-1	CSVATSGLGTEAFF	TGCAGCGTGGCTACTTCAGGGTTGGGGACTGAAGCTTTCTTT
.	16	.	TRBV28	TRBJ1-1	CASSPSSRGRNTEAFF	TGTGCCAGCAGTCCCTCCTCCAGGGGTAGGAACACTGAAGCTTTCTTT
.	11	.	TRBV7-9	TRBJ2-5	CASESKETQYF	TGTGCCAGCGAAAGCAAGGAGACCCAGTACTTC
.	13	.	TRBV29-1	TRBJ1-1	CSVGGLMNTEAFF	TGCAGCGTTGGTGGACTCATGAACACTGAAGCTTTCTTT
TRBD1	15	.	TRBV25-1	TRBJ1-1	CASSADRGLSTEAFF	TGTGCCAGCAGTGCCGACAGGGGGCTTAGCACTGAAGCTTTCTTT
.	14	few	TRBV6-5	TRBJ1-2	CATTRQGGSYGYTF	TGTGCCACCACACGACAAGGTGGGAGCTATGGCTACACCTTC
TRBD2	17	.	TRBV9	TRBJ2-3	CASSVPTAGASPDTQYF	TGTGCCAGCAGCGTACCCACAGCGGGGGCCTCCCCAGATACGCAGTATTTT
TRBD1	17	.	TRBV7-9	TRBJ1-1	CASSPRGDRVMNTEAFF	TGTGCCAGCAGCCCCAGGGGGGACAGGGTAATGAACACTGAAGCTTTCTTT
.	17	.	TRBV16	TRBJ1-5	CASSQSSRGKGNQPQHF	TGTGCCAGCAGCCAATCGTCTCGGGGGAAGGGAAATCAGCCCCAGCATTTT
.	12	.	TRBV27	TRBJ1-2	CASSRPGSGYTF	TGTGCCAGCAGTCGTCCGGGGTCTGGCTACACCTTC
.	15	.	TRBV18	TRBJ1-5	CASSPGLGGNQPQHF	TGTGCCAGCTCACCCGGGCTCGGGGGCAATCAGCCCCAGCATTTT